This T cell receptor beta chain derives from a study of cytomegalovirus exposure and HLA in healthy donors. A multiplex PCR was run with 60 Vbeta primers and 13 Jbeta primers. Data came from immunoSEQ multiplex PCR; TCRdb stores just in-frame clones and leaves some out. The repertoire has 95,000 to 100,000 clones, 65% to 80% of them found once; the top ten carry under 2%. Though probably carrying unrecorded immune exposures, donors were nominally healthy at sampling. Germline V CDR1 and CDR2: SGHAT, FQNNGV. The ends lost 5 bases at V and 0 bases at J; junction bases unmatched: 10. The CDR3 contains 16 residues.

The chain uses TRBV11-2 and TRBJ2-7, with 7 bases identical to TRBD1. This clonotype was obtained from a woman in her 40s in good health and CMV-seronegative. Sequenced material: PBMCs. The CDR3 sequence: CASSVPGQDTSYEQYF. The CDR3 DNA reads TGTGCCAGCAGCGTCCCCGGACAGGACACCTCCTACGAGCAGTACTTC.